The 5 T cell receptor beta chains listed next were all sequenced from one sample in a study of T-cell reconstitution after alpha-beta-depleted transplantation in children. Unique molecular identifiers were incorporated into the prepared TCRbeta library. TCRdb re-called the PCR reads through MiXCR, storing one row per CDR3 protein. This table has over 70,000 distinct CDR3 sequences, 6.5% to 8.5% appearing once. Sequencing was performed on PBMCs from the stem cell graft donor, taken from the stem cell graft. These receptors originate from a human donor who donated a stem cell graft to a child with congenital amegakaryocytic thrombocytopenia.

The sample holds many counts of this clonotype. This chain uses TRBV20-1 with TRBJ1-2; D is possibly TRBD1 (5 bases). V lost 8 bases and J 11 bases, leaving 9 bases between the germline ends. The germline CDR1 and CDR2 sequences are DFQATT and SNEGSKA (reference sequence). The CDR3 sequence is 8 residues long. The DNA of the CDR3 is TGCAGTTCGACAGAGTACACCTTC. Translated, it gives CSSTEYTF.

V gene TRBV5-1 combines with J gene TRBJ1-1, with D possibly matching TRBD1 (6 bases). The length of the CDR3 is 15 residues. Trimming shortened V by 4 bases and J by 4 bases, and 17 bases separated the two germline ends. Germline V CDR1 and CDR2: SGHRS, YFSETQ. This chain's CDR3 is CASSLGQLTGTEAFF. The CDR3 DNA reads TGCGCCAGCAGCCTAGGACAGTTGACGGGCACTGAAGCTTTCTTT.

By frequency in the sample, this clonotype is medium-sized. The genes are TRBV2 and TRBJ1-5, with 8 bases identical to TRBD1. The CDR3 covers 16 residues. V dropped 1 base and J dropped 6; count of bases not matched to a gene: 8. Germline values: CDR1 SNHLY, CDR2 FYNNEI. The CDR3 sequence: CASSEERTGHGQPQHF. CDR3 bases: TGTGCCAGCAGTGAAGAAAGGACAGGGCATGGTCAGCCCCAGCATTTT.

This clonotype was recorded at least ten times. The V gene is TRBV12-3 or TRBV12-4, the J gene TRBJ1-2, with D unclear. V was cut by 3 bases and J by 4 bases, with 12 bases left in between. CDR3 length equals 14 residues. The CDR3 sequence: CASSFRSVFYGYTF. In DNA form, the CDR3 reads TGTGCCAGCAGTTTTCGCTCGGTCTTCTATGGCTACACCTTC.

Ten or more counts support this clonotype. CDR3 DNA: TGTGCCAGCAGTGTCCGGGACAGGGGCACAGATACGCAGTATTTT. It translates to CASSVRDRGTDTQYF. This chain links TRBV12-3 or TRBV12-4 with TRBJ2-3, with 9 bases aligning to TRBD1. V was clipped by 5 bases and J by 1 base; unmatched bases: 4. The length of the CDR3 is 15 residues.